This TCR beta chain was obtained from a study of blood T cell repertoires in COVID-19. Germline CDR1 reads SNHLY; CDR2 reads FYNNEI. The junction had 10 bases not matched to a gene; V was cut back by 4 bases and J by 6 bases. The length of the CDR3 is 15 residues. All enrollees were about 18 to 90 years old and from roughly 22 US areas. The study assigned cohorts using participant-reported clinical history. Original data processing: Using reference gene primer amplification, nucleated cell counts were estimated. Assay: immunoSEQ multiplex PCR; the TCRdb copy retains only in-frame clones and omits some. That table is the source of V, J and clone size, and D and trimming were worked out from the DNA. Seen here are 95,000 to 150,000 clones, about four fifths observed once, and the top ten hold around 3.9%.

The receptor was isolated from a woman aged 25 to 39 who had recovered from COVID-19. Sequenced sample: PBMCs or T cells enriched from blood (not recorded which). This rearrangement joins TRBV2 to TRBJ2-7; 9 nucleotides agree with TRBD1. DNA for the CDR3: TGTGCCAGCAGTGGGTCTGGACAGGGGACTTCCGAGCAGTACTTC. It encodes CASSGSGQGTSEQYF.